Included here is one T cell receptor beta chain sequence, with context. This entry belongs to a study of blood T cell repertoires in COVID-19. Overall study context: Some COVID-19 samples were acute and others convalescent; all came from the United States, Italy and Spain.

TCRdb's copy holds only in-frame clones and misses some; the assay was immunoSEQ multiplex PCR. The table has about 210,000 clones, 80% to 90% seen once; the top ten hold about 9.4%. Trimming removed 4 bases from V and 4 bases from J; junction bases left unmatched: 9. The CDR3 is 17 residues long. Looked up from germline, CDR1 is SEHNR and CDR2 is FQNEAQ (reference sequence). The chain employs TRBV7-9 and TRBJ1-4; TRBD1 matches at 10 bases. This TCR was sampled from a man aged 18 to 35 with acute COVID-19. Sequences were obtained from PBMCs or T cells enriched from blood (not recorded which). For the CDR3, the DNA is TGTGCCAGCAGCTCACCGGGACAGGGGATTCTTAATGAAAAACTGTTTTTT. Its protein is CASSSPGQGILNEKLFF.